The 10 T cell receptor beta chains below all came from one sample that was sequenced in a study of cytomegalovirus exposure and HLA in healthy donors. 60 Vbeta and 13 Jbeta primers were used in PCR. Some clones are missing from TCRdb's copy, which holds only in-frame ones; the method was immunoSEQ multiplex PCR. This repertoire shows roughly 230,000 clones, around four fifths found once; its top ten account for about 0.5%. Input material: PBMCs. These TCRs come from a boy younger than 18 in good health and CMV-seronegative.

This chain connects TRBV5-1 to TRBJ2-5; 8 nucleotides agree with TRBD1. Losses at the gene ends were 5 bases for V and 1 base for J; bases not matched to a gene: 7. Germline V gene sequence: CDR1 SGHRS, CDR2 YFSETQ. This CDR3 is built from 15 residues. CDR3 sequence (DNA): TGCGCCAGCAGATTCCCCAGGGGGCTCCAAGAGACCCAGTACTTC. Its translation is CASRFPRGLQETQYF.

The genes are TRBV19 and TRBJ2-2; 9 bases line up with TRBD1. The CDR3 consists of 18 residues. Germline CDR1 reads LNHDA; CDR2 reads SQIVND (reference sequence). Trimming took 7 bases from V and 4 from J; bases not matched to a gene: 16. The chain's CDR3 is CASMSVRDRAGSTGELFF. CDR3 sequence (DNA): TGTGCCAGTATGAGTGTTCGGGACAGGGCCGGTAGCACCGGGGAGCTGTTTTTT.

This clone was detected only a few times. The rearrangement uses TRBV11-2 and TRBJ2-7, with D tentatively TRBD1 (6 bases). Germline-derived CDR1 and CDR2 are SGHAT and FQNNGV. V shed 2 bases and J shed 3 bases, with 11 bases lying between them. The CDR3 is made up of 14 amino acids. The chain's CDR3 is CASSLRGTLYEQYF. As DNA, the CDR3 is TGTGCCAGCAGCTTAAGGGGGACACTCTACGAGCAGTACTTC. The variable domain in full, completed from reference TRBV11-2 and TRBJ2-7, reads EAGVAQSPRYKIIEKRQSVAFWCNPISGHATLYWYQQILGQGPKLLIQFQNNGVVDDSQLPKDRFSAERLKGVDSTLKIQPAKLEDSAVYLCASSLRGTLYEQYFGPGTRLTVT.

This chain connects TRBV6-5 to TRBJ1-2; D uncertain. CDR1 is MNHEY, CDR2 SVGAGI, per germline. This CDR3 is 13 amino acids long. Trimming cost V 1 base and J 6 bases, with 9 bases left between them. Here the CDR3 reads CASSYLDGNGYTF. CDR3 DNA: TGTGCCAGCAGTTACTTGGACGGGAATGGCTACACCTTC.

The rearrangement uses TRBV7-8 and TRBJ2-2, with D possibly being TRBD1 (6 bases). The germline V and J ends were trimmed by 4 bases and 3 bases, with 15 bases remaining between them. Germline V gives CDR1 SGHVS, CDR2 FQNEAQ. This CDR3 has 16 residues. CDR3 residues: CASSYAPWTDTGELFF. The CDR3 nucleotides are TGTGCCAGCAGCTACGCACCCTGGACAGACACCGGGGAGCTGTTTTTT.

The chain uses TRBV7-8 and TRBJ2-1; a weak D match, TRBD2 (6 bases). Trimming took off 6 bases at V and 8 bases at J, with 29 bases between the two ends. CDR3 length equals 18 residues. CDR1 and CDR2 from the germline V gene are SGHVS and FQNEAQ. The DNA of the CDR3 is TGTGCCAGCAGAGGTGTAACCCCTCGGGGTCAAACGGGGGATGAGCAGTTCTTC. It codes for CASRGVTPRGQTGDEQFF.

The rearrangement links TRBV6-6 to TRBJ1-1, with 8 bases that match TRBD1. Germline CDR1 reads MNHNY; CDR2 reads SVGAGI (reference sequence). The V segment lost 4 bases and the J segment 2 bases; nucleotides outside the gene matches: 6. This CDR3 is 15 amino acids long. The CDR3 DNA reads as TGTGCCAGCAGTTTTCACAGGGGGGGTAACACTGAAGCTTTCTTT. It yields the protein CASSFHRGGNTEAFF.

V is TRBV5-3 and J is TRBJ1-1; 8 nucleotides align to TRBD1. TRBV5-3 is classed as an ORF, of uncertain function. Trimming at V came to 4 bases and at J to 0 bases, leaving 8 bases not matched to a gene. The CDR3 consists of 16 residues. The CDR3 DNA reads TGTGCCAGAAGCCCCCAGACAGGGGAAGTGAACACTGAAGCTTTCTTT. Translated: CARSPQTGEVNTEAFF.

V gene TRBV5-8 combines with J gene TRBJ2-4; no clear D. Trimming stripped 3 bases from V and 5 bases from J, with 21 bases between. This CDR3 spans 17 amino acids. Germline CDR1 SGHTS, CDR2 YDEGEE. In nucleotides, the CDR3 is TGTGCCAGCAGCTATCCAACGTTGATATGGCAGGAAAACATTCAGTACTTC. This gives the protein CASSYPTLIWQENIQYF.

The chain joins TRBV10-1 to TRBJ1-2; tentative D call: TRBD1 (6 bases). In germline, CDR1 is WNHNN, CDR2 SYGVQD (reference sequence). This CDR3 comprises 14 residues. The ends were cut back, 2 bases at V and 4 bases at J, with 11 bases in the middle. CDR3 loop: CASSERADSYGYTF. The DNA for the CDR3 is TGCGCCAGCAGTGAGCGCGCGGACAGCTATGGCTACACCTTC.